Below, 18 T cell receptor beta chains from the same sample are listed, as sequenced in a study of T cell responses to AZD1222 COVID-19 vaccine. The protocol was immunoSEQ multiplex PCR, while the TCRdb copy is restricted to in-frame clones and leaves out a portion. The sample contains about 88,000 clones, roughly 89% of which appear only once. The sample here was peripheral blood, taken 28 days after the second AZD1222 dose. These TCRs come from an adult who received the AZD1222 COVID-19 vaccine.

This rearrangement joins TRBV2 to TRBJ1-1; D unresolved. The CDR3 consists of 11 residues. Between the trimmed V and J ends, which lost 5 bases and 10 bases, there was a span of 11 bases. CDR1 is SNHLY, CDR2 FYNNEI, per germline. CDR3 protein: CASSLAGRAFF. CDR3 bases: TGTGCCAGCAGTTTGGCCGGGCGAGCTTTCTTT.

The chain links TRBV6-6 to TRBJ2-6; possibly TRBD1 or TRBD2 for D (6 bases each). This CDR3 contains 16 residues. CDR1 and CDR2 from the germline V gene are MNHNY and SVGAGI (reference sequence). Trimming shortened V by 5 bases and J by 9 bases, and 20 bases separated the two germline ends. The CDR3, as DNA: TGTGCCAGCAGTAGAGCCGGAGGAGGGGGGTTCAACGTCCTGACTTTC. It encodes CASSRAGGGGFNVLTF.

This clone was found a few times. The DNA of the CDR3 is TGTGCCAGTAGTACGGGACTTGGGCGAGATGAGCAGTTCTTC. Translated, it gives CASSTGLGRDEQFF. V and J are TRBV19 and TRBJ2-1, with D tentatively TRBD2 (6 bases). V gave up 4 bases and J gave up 8 bases, with 15 bases separating them. Germline V lookup: CDR1 LNHDA, CDR2 SQIVND (reference sequence). The CDR3 runs to 14 residues.

The chain has TRBV12-3 or TRBV12-4 and TRBJ1-2, with a weak D call TRBD1 (5 bases). The CDR3 runs to 13 residues. The V end was cut by 0 bases, the J end by 4 bases, with 6 bases between. The CDR3 DNA follows: TGTGCCAGCAGTTTAGCGCAGGGCTATGGCTACACCTTC. The encoded protein is CASSLAQGYGYTF.

The chain carries TRBV7-9 and TRBJ1-1, with 10 positions matching TRBD1. V shed 5 bases, J shed 10 bases, and the junction held 13 bases outside the gene matches. Germline CDR1 and CDR2: SEHNR and FQNEAQ (reference sequence). The CDR3 runs 15 residues. The DNA for the CDR3 is TGTGCCAGCAGCCGCTACGAGGGGGACAGGGGTGCAGCTTTCTTT. Protein sequence: CASSRYEGDRGAAFF.

The CDR3 nucleotides are TGCGCCAGTTCGTGGGACGCAAGAGCATACAATGAGCAGTTCTTC. Protein sequence: CASSWDARAYNEQFF. The genes are TRBV5-1 and TRBJ2-1, with D perhaps given as TRBD1 or TRBD2 (5 bases each). The CDR3 has 15 amino acids. The V end was cut by 8 bases, the J end by 4 bases, with 19 bases between. CDR1 and CDR2 (germline): SGHRS, YFSETQ. The variable domain in full, completed from reference TRBV5-1 and TRBJ2-1, reads KAGVTQTPRYLIKTRGQQVTLSCSPISGHRSVSWYQQTPGQGLQFLFEYFSETQRNKGNFPGRFSGRQFSNSRSEMNVSTLELGDSALYLCASSWDARAYNEQFFGPGTRLTVL.

This sequence joins TRBV5-5 and TRBJ2-3, with 8 bases fitting TRBD1. Trimming at V came to 1 base and at J to 2 bases, leaving 6 bases not matched to a gene. Per the germline V gene, CDR1 is SGHKS and CDR2 is YYEKEE (reference sequence). The CDR3 covers 16 residues. The CDR3 nucleotides read TGTGCCAGCAGCTTGCGGACAGGGATTCTCACAGATACGCAGTATTTT. This codes for CASSLRTGILTDTQYF.

The chain employs TRBV11-1 and TRBJ1-1; no clear D gene. The germline V and J ends were trimmed by 2 bases and 6 bases, with 13 bases remaining between them. The CDR3 length is 14 residues. CDR1 is SGHAT and CDR2 is FQDESV in the germline V gene (reference sequence). CDR3 DNA sequence: TGTGCCAGCAGCTTATCGGAGGGTCTAGCTGAAGCTTTCTTT. It translates to CASSLSEGLAEAFF.

The chain couples TRBV19 to TRBJ1-5; D perhaps matches TRBD1 (5 bases). The germline gives CDR1 LNHDA, CDR2 SQIVND (reference sequence). There are 15 residues in the CDR3. The V and J ends lost 5 bases and 4 bases respectively, with 15 bases between them. The CDR3 DNA is TGTGCCAGTAGTGGGTCCAGGGTTGGTAATCAGCCCCAGCATTTT. It codes for CASSGSRVGNQPQHF.

The V and J genes are TRBV18 and TRBJ2-7; tentatively, D is TRBD1 (5 bases). Between the trimmed V and J ends, which lost 3 bases and 4 bases, there was a span of 10 bases. Germline CDR1 and CDR2: KGHSH and LQKENI. The CDR3 is 13 residues long. CDR3 in amino acids: CASSPAQGYEQYF. Written as DNA, the CDR3 is TGTGCCAGCTCACCGGCTCAGGGTTACGAGCAGTACTTC.

The rearrangement uses TRBV5-1 and TRBJ1-1; tentative D call: TRBD1 (6 bases). This CDR3 region has 14 residues. The V end was cut by 3 bases, the J end by 1 base, with 10 bases between. The germline V gene encodes CDR1 SGHRS and CDR2 YFSETQ. The chain's CDR3 is CASSSGTQNTEAFF. Here the CDR3 DNA reads TGCGCCAGCAGCTCCGGGACACAGAACACTGAAGCTTTCTTT.

The chain recombines TRBV7-6 with TRBJ2-7, with D perhaps being TRBD1 or TRBD2 (6 bases each). The CDR3 covers 16 residues. Per germline, CDR1 SGHVS and CDR2 FNYEAQ. V was pared by 0 bases and J by 2 bases, with 14 bases between. This chain's CDR3 is CASSLAGGGGPYEQYF. As DNA, the CDR3 is TGTGCCAGCAGCTTAGCAGGAGGGGGTGGCCCCTACGAGCAGTACTTC.

The chain has TRBV25-1 and TRBJ1-5, with D perhaps TRBD1 (5 bases). The V and J ends lost 11 bases and 7 bases respectively, with 21 bases between them. The CDR3 covers 14 residues. The germline CDR1 and CDR2 sequences are MGHDK and SYGVNS. This chain's CDR3 is CASASDGQGQPQHF. CDR3 nucleotides: TGTGCCTCTGCATCCGACGGGCAGGGACAGCCCCAGCATTTT.

The chain has TRBV5-4 and TRBJ2-7; D might be TRBD2 (7 bases). Germline CDR1 reads SGHNT; CDR2 reads YYREEE (reference sequence). V lost 5 bases to trimming and J lost 6 bases, with 21 bases between them. The CDR3 has 15 amino acids. This CDR3 is CASSPTGGRRGEQYF. DNA for the CDR3: TGTGCCAGCAGTCCGACGGGGGGCCGGAGGGGCGAGCAGTACTTC.

The chain combines TRBV18 with TRBJ1-5; TRBD1 matches at 9 bases. Germline lookup yields CDR1 KGHSH and CDR2 LQKENI. CDR3 size: 17 residues. After removal of 6 bases from V and 0 bases from J, the junction contained 9 bases not matched to a gene. The CDR3 is CASSLTGGSDSNQPQHF. CDR3 coding DNA: TGTGCCAGCTCGCTAACAGGGGGCTCGGATAGCAATCAGCCCCAGCATTTT. The variable domain in full, with the rest retrieved from reference TRBV18 and TRBJ1-5, is NAGVMQNPRHLVRRRGQEARLRCSPMKGHSHVYWYRQLPEEGLKFMVYLQKENIIDESGMPKERFSAEFPKEGPSILRIQQVVRGDSAAYFCASSLTGGSDSNQPQHFGDGTRLSIL.

The count of this clone is one. The rearrangement joins TRBV19 to TRBJ2-2; 7 nucleotides line up with TRBD2. Trimming removed 6 bases from V and 4 bases from J; junction bases left unmatched: 5. Germline CDR1 LNHDA, CDR2 SQIVND (reference sequence). CDR3 length equals 14 residues. The CDR3 nucleotides are TGTGCCAGTAGACGGACTAGTAGCACCGGGGAGCTGTTTTTT. Its translation is CASRRTSSTGELFF.

The J gene is TRBJ1-1, the V gene TRBV6-1, with D unclear. Germline-derived CDR1 and CDR2 are MNHNS and SASEGT. CDR3 length equals 13 residues. The V end was cut by 3 bases, the J end by 3 bases, with 8 bases between. The CDR3 DNA sequence: TGTGCCAGCAGTGATGGAGTGTACACTGAAGCTTTCTTT. Amino acid sequence: CASSDGVYTEAFF.

The chain combines TRBV11-2 with TRBJ1-6; D may be TRBD1 (5 bases). V lost 1 base and J lost 0, with 10 bases in between. The CDR3 runs 17 residues. Germline V gene sequence: CDR1 SGHAT, CDR2 FQNNGV. CDR3 amino acids: CASSLGTPSSYNSPLHF. The DNA of the CDR3 is TGTGCCAGCAGCTTAGGGACACCGAGCTCCTATAATTCACCCCTCCACTTT.